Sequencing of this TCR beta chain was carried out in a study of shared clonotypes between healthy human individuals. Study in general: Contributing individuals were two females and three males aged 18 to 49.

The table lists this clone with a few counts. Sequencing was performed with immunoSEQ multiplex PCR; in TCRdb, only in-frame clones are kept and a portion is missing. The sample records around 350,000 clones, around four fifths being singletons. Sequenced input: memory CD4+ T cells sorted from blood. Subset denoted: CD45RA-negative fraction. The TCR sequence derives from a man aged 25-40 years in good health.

Here the CDR3 DNA reads TGTGCCAGCAGACCCCCGGGACAAAACACCGGGGAGCTGTTTTTT. It translates to CASRPPGQNTGELFF. The rearrangement links TRBV6-6 to TRBJ2-2; TRBD1 is a possible D gene (6 bases). CDR1 and CDR2 (germline): MNHNY, SVGAGI (reference sequence). The CDR3 is 15 amino acids. V shed 6 bases and J shed 2 bases, with 13 bases lying between them.